The 29 T cell receptor beta chains below were found in one sample sequenced in a study of long-term antiretroviral therapy in people with HIV. Sequencing relied on immunoSEQ assay v3.0, run at survey level. Here immunoSEQ multiplex PCR was the method, and the copy in TCRdb shows in-frame clones only, minus some. The repertoire has tens of thousands of clones, more than 75% of them found once; the top ten carry about 4.8%. Specimen: unsorted PBMCs, collected roughly 2.9 years before starting antiretroviral therapy. The source of these receptors is a woman between 25 and 40 years old with HIV.

The V gene is TRBV27, the J gene TRBJ2-1; D is perhaps TRBD2 (6 bases). V was trimmed by 4 bases and J by 4 bases, leaving 20 bases between them. The CDR3 has 17 amino acids. Germline V gene sequence: CDR1 MNHEY, CDR2 SMNVEV (reference sequence). For the CDR3, the DNA is TGTGCCAGCAGTTCCCTTTTCTCCGGCGGGACGTACAATGAGCAGTTCTTC. Translation: CASSSLFSGGTYNEQFF.

The rearrangement joins TRBV2 to TRBJ1-5; D is unresolved. Germline V gene sequence: CDR1 SNHLY, CDR2 FYNNEI. V lost 7 bases, J lost 7 bases, and 23 bases lay in between. The CDR3 is made up of 16 amino acids. The CDR3 bases are TGTGCCAGCACCCGAGGTAGAATCCCTAAGGACCAGCCCCAGCATTTT. This translates into CASTRGRIPKDQPQHF. Variable domain in full (rest from reference TRBV2 and TRBJ1-5): EPEVTQTPSHQVTQMGQEVILRCVPISNHLYFYWYRQILGQKVEFLVSFYNNEISEKSEIFDDQFSVERPDGSNFTLKIRSTKLEDSAMYFCASTRGRIPKDQPQHFGDGTRLSIL.

The chain is built from TRBV7-2 and TRBJ2-2; 13 bases are shared with TRBD2. V was pared by 4 bases and J by 0 bases, with 5 bases of the junction left unmatched. CDR1 is SGHTA, CDR2 FQGNSA, per germline. The CDR3 has 18 residues. As DNA, the CDR3 is TGTGCCAGCAGCTCCTCGACTAGCGGGGGGACGAACACCGGGGAGCTGTTTTTT. Protein: CASSSSTSGGTNTGELFF.

J is TRBJ1-1 and V is TRBV28, with D perhaps matching TRBD1 (6 bases). This CDR3 is 16 amino acids long. V dropped 7 bases and J dropped 0 bases, with 18 bases sitting between them. The germline CDR1 and CDR2 sequences are MDHEN and SYDVKM. CDR3 sequence reads: CASTDGGGKLNTEAFF. The CDR3 DNA sequence: TGTGCCAGCACCGATGGGGGCGGTAAGCTGAACACTGAAGCTTTCTTT. The whole variable domain, remainder taken from reference TRBV28 and TRBJ1-1, is DVKVTQSSRYLVKRTGEKVFLECVQDMDHENMFWYRQDPGLGLRLIYFSYDVKMKEKGDIPEGYSVSREKKERFSLILESASTNQTSMYLCASTDGGGKLNTEAFFGQGTRLTVV.

The chain joins TRBV12-2 to TRBJ1-6; the table's D call TRBD1 went unverified against the DNA. TRBV12-2 constitutes a pseudogene. CDR3 length: 21 amino acids. CDR3: CASRLKGYLDRVAVRNSPLHF. DNA of the CDR3: TGTGCAAGTCGCCTCAAAGGATATCTGGACAGGGTGGCCGTAAGGAATTCACCCCTCCACTTT.

This sequence joins TRBV19 and TRBJ1-5; 10 positions match TRBD1. The germline V gene encodes CDR1 LNHDA and CDR2 SQIVND (reference sequence). CDR3 length: 16 amino acids. Trimming took 5 bases from V and 5 from J; bases not matched to a gene: 9. The CDR3 coding sequence is TGTGCCAGTAGTCCAGGACAGGGGGTCGGGGATCAGCCCCAGCATTTT. Translation gives CASSPGQGVGDQPQHF.

The rearrangement joins TRBV2 to TRBJ1-1; TRBD1 matches 7 bases. V gave up 4 bases and J gave up 3 bases; unmatched junction bases: 11. Germline CDR1 SNHLY, CDR2 FYNNEI. This CDR3 is 16 amino acids long. Written as DNA, the CDR3 is TGTGCCAGCAGTGTAAGCCCCGAAACAGGGGACACTGAAGCTTTCTTT. The encoded protein is CASSVSPETGDTEAFF.

The chain combines TRBV27 with TRBJ2-3; D possibly corresponds to TRBD2 (6 bases). The germline V gene encodes CDR1 MNHEY and CDR2 SMNVEV (reference sequence). The V end lost 3 bases, the J end lost 1 base, and 14 bases lay between the germline ends. The CDR3 has 16 residues. The CDR3 reads CASSFRRDWGTDTQYF. For the CDR3, the DNA is TGTGCCAGCAGTTTCAGGAGGGATTGGGGCACAGATACGCAGTATTTT.

The chain is built from TRBV5-6 and TRBJ1-2; 7 nucleotides match TRBD1. The CDR3 runs 14 residues. The junction had 11 bases not matched to a gene; V was cut back by 4 bases and J by 8 bases. The germline V gene encodes CDR1 SGHDT and CDR2 YYEEEE. The CDR3 region has the DNA TGTGCCAGCAGCCACGCAGGGGGGGCTGGGGGCTACACCTTC. Encoded protein: CASSHAGGAGGYTF.

This chain joins TRBV28 and TRBJ2-7; D gene ambiguous. The CDR3 is 14 amino acids. V lost 2 bases and J 4 bases, leaving 12 bases between the germline ends. The germline CDR1 and CDR2 sequences are MDHEN and SYDVKM. CDR3 in amino acids: CASSLELGTYEQYF. In nucleotides, the CDR3 is TGTGCCAGCAGTTTAGAGTTAGGCACGTACGAGCAGTACTTC.

This clone has only one observation. The chain has TRBV9 and TRBJ2-1; 11 bases are shared with TRBD1. The CDR3 extends over 16 amino acids. CDR1 is SGDLS and CDR2 is YYNGEE in the germline V gene. J gave up 5 bases and V 2 bases, and 6 bases lay outside the gene matches. CDR3 in DNA: TGTGCCAGCAGCGTCCGGAGGACAGGGGGCCACAATGAGCAGTTCTTC. Encoded protein: CASSVRRTGGHNEQFF.

This clone was detected once. The genes are TRBV30 and TRBJ2-2, with TRBD1 matching over 12 bases. Trimming cost V 0 bases and J 5 bases; bases outside gene matches: 4. Germline CDR1 is GTSNPN and CDR2 is SVGIG (reference sequence). This CDR3 has 16 residues. The CDR3 reads CAWSVRDRGHTGELFF. CDR3 in DNA: TGTGCCTGGAGTGTAAGGGACAGGGGGCATACCGGGGAGCTGTTTTTT.

The V gene is TRBV10-3, the J gene TRBJ1-1; 7 bases agree with TRBD1. This CDR3 comprises 15 residues. V lost 3 bases, J lost 1 base, and 5 bases stayed unmatched. Germline-derived CDR1 and CDR2 are ENHRY and SYGVKD. The CDR3 nucleotides read TGTGCCATCAGTGACCGGACAGGAACGAACACTGAAGCTTTCTTT. Translated, it gives CAISDRTGTNTEAFF.

The V gene is TRBV2, the J gene TRBJ2-7; unclear D gene. The CDR3 is 13 amino acids. V was pared by 1 base and J by 0 bases, with 4 bases between. Per the germline V gene, CDR1 is SNHLY and CDR2 is FYNNEI. This chain's CDR3 is CASSEVHSYEQYV. The CDR3 bases are TGTGCCAGCAGTGAAGTCCACTCCTACGAGCAGTACGTC.

CDR3 region: CAWSDWDRVDEKLFF. CDR3 in DNA: TGTGCCTGGAGTGATTGGGACAGAGTTGATGAAAAACTGTTTTTT. J is TRBJ1-4 and V is TRBV30, with TRBD1 matching 7 bases. In germline, CDR1 is GTSNPN, CDR2 SVGIG (reference sequence). Trimming cost V 1 base and J 6 bases; bases outside gene matches: 8. This CDR3 is 15 amino acids long.

V and J are TRBV15 and TRBJ2-5, with D perhaps matching TRBD2 (6 bases). CDR3 size: 15 residues. Trimming took off 3 bases at V and 1 base at J, with 12 bases between the two ends. From germline, CDR1 is LNHNV and CDR2 YYDKDF (reference sequence). The DNA for the CDR3 is TGTGCCACCAGCAGTAAACCGGGAGCCCAAGAGACCCAGTACTTC. It is translated as CATSSKPGAQETQYF.

V and J are TRBV14 and TRBJ2-5, with 7 bases that match TRBD1. The V gene's germline CDR1 is SGHDN and CDR2 FVKESK. The V segment lost 2 bases and the J segment 2 bases; nucleotides outside the gene matches: 5. The CDR3 covers 15 residues. The CDR3, as DNA: TGTGCCAGCAGCCAAAGGGCGACAGGGCAAGAGACCCAGTACTTC. Amino acid sequence: CASSQRATGQETQYF.

This clone was recorded only once. The chain combines TRBV11-2 with TRBJ2-3; 9 positions agree with TRBD1. The CDR3 loop spans 18 amino acids. The V gene's germline CDR1 is SGHAT and CDR2 FQNNGV. J gave up 4 bases and V 0 bases, and 11 bases lay outside the gene matches. The chain's CDR3 is CASSLDWGRTGDADTQYF. The CDR3 nucleotides are TGTGCCAGCAGCTTAGATTGGGGCAGGACAGGGGATGCAGATACGCAGTATTTT. Looking up the rest from reference TRBV11-2 and TRBJ2-3 gives the full variable domain: EAGVAQSPRYKIIEKRQSVAFWCNPISGHATLYWYQQILGQGPKLLIQFQNNGVVDDSQLPKDRFSAERLKGVDSTLKIQPAKLEDSAVYLCASSLDWGRTGDADTQYFGPGTRLTVL.

In DNA, the CDR3 is TGTGCCAGCAGCAAGACAGGGCCCCCTAACTATGGCTACACCTTC. This gives the protein CASSKTGPPNYGYTF. The chain joins TRBV5-4 to TRBJ1-2, with 7 bases lining up with TRBD1. Germline CDR1 and CDR2: SGHNT and YYREEE (reference sequence). The CDR3 has 15 residues. Unmatched junction bases numbered 6, after V lost 4 bases and J lost 0 bases.

The J gene is TRBJ2-3, the V gene TRBV5-6; the match to TRBD2 covers 10 bases. Trimming removed 4 bases from V and 3 bases from J; junction bases left unmatched: 11. Germline V CDR1 and CDR2: SGHDT, YYEEEE. This CDR3 has 17 residues. CDR3 sequence: CASSLQTGAGGTDTQYF. CDR3 nucleotide sequence: TGTGCCAGCAGCCTCCAAACGGGAGCGGGGGGGACAGATACGCAGTATTTT.

The chain combines TRBV2 with TRBJ1-1; D remains unclear. In germline, CDR1 is SNHLY, CDR2 FYNNEI. The CDR3 has 15 residues. Trimming removed 7 bases from V and 3 bases from J, with 18 bases in between. CDR3 DNA sequence: TGTGCCAGCATTGCTCGATGGGTTTCAGACACTGAAGCTTTCTTT. Protein product: CASIARWVSDTEAFF.

The rearrangement links TRBV30 to TRBJ2-2, with a tentative D call TRBD1 (5 bases). V gave up 1 base and J gave up 3 bases, with 9 bases separating them. The CDR3 length is 14 residues. Germline values: CDR1 GTSNPN, CDR2 SVGIG (reference sequence). The CDR3 sequence is CAWSGGLYTGELFF. For the CDR3, the DNA is TGTGCCTGGAGTGGGGGCCTGTACACCGGGGAGCTGTTTTTT.

The genes are TRBV2 and TRBJ1-2; D possibly corresponds to TRBD1 (6 bases). Trimming pared 4 bases from V and 8 bases from J, leaving 8 bases between. CDR1 is SNHLY and CDR2 is FYNNEI in the germline V gene. The CDR3 extends over 11 amino acids. This chain's CDR3 is CASSGDIGYTF. The CDR3 DNA is TGTGCCAGCAGTGGGGACATCGGCTACACCTTC.

The gene calls are TRBV4-1 and TRBJ2-1; 7 bases align to TRBD2. CDR1 MGHRA and CDR2 YSYEKL come from the germline V gene. The CDR3 has 15 residues. The V gene end was trimmed by 5 bases and the J gene end by 0 bases; junction bases not matched to a gene: 4. The CDR3 bases are TGCGCCAGCAGCTTCGAGCGGGGCTCCTACAATGAGCAGTTCTTC. As protein: CASSFERGSYNEQFF.

This clone was recorded only once. V usage is TRBV2 and J usage is TRBJ1-3; D ambiguous. The CDR3 has 14 residues. CDR1 SNHLY and CDR2 FYNNEI come from the germline V gene. Deletions cut 5 bases from V and 0 bases from J, with 8 bases between. In DNA form, the CDR3 reads TGTGCCAGCAGTTTCGCAAGCTCTGGAAACACCATATATTTT. This sequence encodes CASSFASSGNTIYF. Full variable domain (rest looked up from reference TRBV2 and TRBJ1-3): EPEVTQTPSHQVTQMGQEVILRCVPISNHLYFYWYRQILGQKVEFLVSFYNNEISEKSEIFDDQFSVERPDGSNFTLKIRSTKLEDSAMYFCASSFASSGNTIYFGEGSWLTVV.

The chain recombines TRBV9 with TRBJ2-1; D may match TRBD1 or TRBD2 (6 bases each). V lost 1 base and J 10 bases, leaving 18 bases between the germline ends. The CDR3 has 15 residues. Germline V gene lookup returns CDR1 SGDLS and CDR2 YYNGEE. Written as DNA, the CDR3 is TGTGCCAGCAGCGTATGGCCCTCAGGGGAGGAGGAGCAGTTCTTC. It translates to CASSVWPSGEEEQFF. The whole variable domain, remainder taken from reference TRBV9 and TRBJ2-1, is DSGVTQTPKHLITATGQRVTLRCSPRSGDLSVYWYQQSLDQGLQFLIQYYNGEERAKGNILERFSAQQFPDLHSELNLSSLELGDSALYFCASSVWPSGEEEQFFGPGTRLTVL.

The chain joins TRBV18 to TRBJ1-5; D may be TRBD1 (5 bases). CDR1 is KGHSH and CDR2 is LQKENI in the germline V gene. Trimming removed 3 bases from V and 1 base from J, with 10 bases in between. This CDR3 has 15 amino acids. Here the CDR3 reads CASSPSGQSNQPQHF. CDR3 DNA sequence: TGTGCCAGCTCACCCTCGGGGCAGAGCAATCAGCCCCAGCATTTT. Full variable domain (rest looked up from reference TRBV18 and TRBJ1-5): NAGVMQNPRHLVRRRGQEARLRCSPMKGHSHVYWYRQLPEEGLKFMVYLQKENIIDESGMPKERFSAEFPKEGPSILRIQQVVRGDSAAYFCASSPSGQSNQPQHFGDGTRLSIL.

This sequence joins TRBV2 and TRBJ2-7; D perhaps matches TRBD1 (6 bases). CDR1 and CDR2 from the germline V gene are SNHLY and FYNNEI. This CDR3 region has 13 residues. V gave up 10 bases and J gave up 1 base, with 14 bases separating them. DNA of the CDR3: TGTGCCACATGGGACACCTCTTCCTACGAGCAGTACTTC. Translating gives CATWDTSSYEQYF. The variable domain in full, completed from reference TRBV2 and TRBJ2-7, reads EPEVTQTPSHQVTQMGQEVILRCVPISNHLYFYWYRQILGQKVEFLVSFYNNEISEKSEIFDDQFSVERPDGSNFTLKIRSTKLEDSAMYFCATWDTSSYEQYFGPGTRLTVT.

The genes are TRBV2 and TRBJ1-6; D is unresolved. From germline, CDR1 is SNHLY and CDR2 FYNNEI. V was clipped by 7 bases and J by 10 bases, with 17 bases between them. This CDR3 has 14 amino acids. This chain's CDR3 is CASKLTPRESPLHF. The CDR3 DNA follows: TGTGCCAGCAAACTGACTCCCCGCGAATCACCCCTCCACTTT.